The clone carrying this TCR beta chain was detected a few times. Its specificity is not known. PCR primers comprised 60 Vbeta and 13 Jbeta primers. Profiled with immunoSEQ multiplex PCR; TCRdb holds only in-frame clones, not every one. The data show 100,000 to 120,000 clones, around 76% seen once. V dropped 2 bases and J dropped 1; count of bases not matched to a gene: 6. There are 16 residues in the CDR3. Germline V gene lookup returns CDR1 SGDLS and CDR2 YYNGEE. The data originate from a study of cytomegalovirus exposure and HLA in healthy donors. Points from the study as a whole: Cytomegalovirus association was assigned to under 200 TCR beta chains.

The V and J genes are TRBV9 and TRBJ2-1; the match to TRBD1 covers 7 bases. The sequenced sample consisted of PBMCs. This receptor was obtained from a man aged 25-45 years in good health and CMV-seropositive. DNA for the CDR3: TGTGCCAGCAGCGTCCGGGGACAGCTGTCCTACAATGAGCAGTTCTTC. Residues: CASSVRGQLSYNEQFF.